What follows describes a single TCR beta chain. Its antigen is undetermined. The sample comes from a study of cytomegalovirus exposure and HLA in healthy donors. The PCR had 60 Vbeta and 13 Jbeta primers. Per the study methods: Roughly 11 million shared chains were among tens of millions of unique TCR beta chains counted in a later analysis. Only in-frame clones appear in the TCRdb table, and some are missing; sequencing was by immunoSEQ multiplex PCR. V and J calls and clone size follow that table, whereas D and trimming were derived from the DNA. The sample includes around 190,000 clones, around 75% of them seen just once. Study-wide results and caveats: Cytomegalovirus status was reportedly diagnosed by the classifier with high sensitivity and specificity. In an earlier analysis, most TCR beta V segments were productive about 87% or about 30% of the time. Researchers counted roughly 150 TCR beta chains as cytomegalovirus-associated.

The sequenced material came from PBMCs. The sequence was obtained from a woman aged 45 to 65 in good health and CMV-seronegative.

For the CDR3, the DNA is TGTGCCAGTCTGGGGGAGGATGGCTACACCTTC. Its translation: CASLGEDGYTF. The chain couples TRBV6-1 to TRBJ1-2; possibly TRBD1 for D (5 bases). Germline-derived CDR1 and CDR2 are MNHNS and SASEGT. The CDR3 consists of 11 residues. The V and J ends lost 9 bases and 6 bases respectively, with 11 bases between them.